This paragraph reports one T cell receptor (beta chain). Its antigen is currently not known. A clone one base away is much larger, so this may be a read error. The CDR3 numbers 17 residues from cysteine through phenylalanine. Just the 51-base CDR3 DNA is kept, in frame starting at base 1. The germline V gene (reference sequence) gives CDR1 as LNHDA and CDR2 as SQIVND. Data came from an Illumina HiSeq 2000. Multiplex PCR amplification was used to build the TCR beta chain libraries. High-throughput sequencing was used to analyze the amplified TCR beta chain products. The public reads were run again by TCRdb, first through fastp at Q25 and then through MiXCR, and only productive beta chains were kept. CDR3 protein duplicates are merged, each entry listing the most common genes and DNA. This sample holds 21,000 or so distinct CDR3 sequences; roughly 40% were observed only once. Less than 25% of the sample belongs to the ten largest clones.

This entry is derived from a study of breast tumors, draining lymph nodes, adjacent tissues (dated by TCRdb to about 2016). Describing the broader study: The study compared TCR beta repertoires across tumor, adjacent nontumor tissue and axillary lymph nodes from breast cancer patients. The study was designed to assess the relationships and possible T-cell exchange between tumor, surrounding tissue and draining lymph node repertoires in human breast cancer.

Here is what the overall study found, with its caveats: The data were judged consistent with most tumor T cells deriving from the lymph node and then expanding within tumor tissue. In luminal-like breast cancer, tumor and nontumor tissue repertoires resembled each other significantly more than in basal-like breast cancer. Tumors showed preferential V and J gene usage, and their T-cell repertoire diversity fell below that of lymph nodes yet above that of nontumor tissue. The conclusion that tumor T cells originate in lymph nodes was presented as consistent with a hypothesis rather than as directly demonstrated.

The chain employs TRBV19 and TRBJ2-2; the D segment could be TRBD2, given 6 matching bases. This TCR derives from a female donor with breast cancer. Some clones in this sample may be carry-over from other donors' samples. Material for sequencing was breast tumor tissue. In nucleotides, the sequence is TGTGCCAGTAGTCCTACGAGAGAACTTTCGAACACCGGGGGGCTGTTTTTT. This yields the protein CASSPTRELSNTGGLFF.